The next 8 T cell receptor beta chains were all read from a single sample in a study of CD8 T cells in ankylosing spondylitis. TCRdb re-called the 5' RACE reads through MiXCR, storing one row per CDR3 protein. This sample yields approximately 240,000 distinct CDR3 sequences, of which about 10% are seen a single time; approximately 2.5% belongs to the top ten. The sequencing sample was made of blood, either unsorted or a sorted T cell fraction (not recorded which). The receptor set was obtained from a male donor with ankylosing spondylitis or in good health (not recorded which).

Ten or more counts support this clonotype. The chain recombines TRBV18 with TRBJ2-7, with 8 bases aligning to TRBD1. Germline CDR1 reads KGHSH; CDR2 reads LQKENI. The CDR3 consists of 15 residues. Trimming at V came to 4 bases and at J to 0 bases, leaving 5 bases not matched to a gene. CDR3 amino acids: CASSRQGTGSYEQYF. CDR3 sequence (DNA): TGTGCCAGCTCACGACAGGGGACTGGCTCCTACGAGCAGTACTTC.

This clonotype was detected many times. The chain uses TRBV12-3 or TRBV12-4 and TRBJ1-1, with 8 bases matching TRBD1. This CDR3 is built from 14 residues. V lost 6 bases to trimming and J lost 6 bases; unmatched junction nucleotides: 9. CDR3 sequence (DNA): TGTGCCAGCAGGGAGGGACAGGAAGCGGCTGAAGCTTTCTTT. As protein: CASREGQEAAEAFF.

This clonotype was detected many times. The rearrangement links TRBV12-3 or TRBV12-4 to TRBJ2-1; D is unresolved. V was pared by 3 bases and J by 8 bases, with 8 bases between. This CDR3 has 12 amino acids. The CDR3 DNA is TGTGCCAGCAGTTTCTCCCCGGATGAGCAGTTCTTC. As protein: CASSFSPDEQFF.

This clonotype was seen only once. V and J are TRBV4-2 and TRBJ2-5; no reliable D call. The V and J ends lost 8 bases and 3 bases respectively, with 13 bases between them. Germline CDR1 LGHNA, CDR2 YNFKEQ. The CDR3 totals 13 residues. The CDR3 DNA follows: TGTGCCAGCGGCCCCGGGCTGGAAGAGACCCAGTACTTC. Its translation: CASGPGLEETQYF.

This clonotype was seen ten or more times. The CDR3 protein is CAWTRNPFQETQYF. The CDR3 region has the DNA TGTGCCTGGACCAGAAACCCGTTCCAAGAGACCCAGTACTTC. The genes are TRBV30 and TRBJ2-5; D ambiguous. CDR1 is GTSNPN and CDR2 is SVGIG in the germline V gene (reference sequence). The CDR3 length is 14 residues. V dropped 4 bases and J dropped 1 base, with 13 bases sitting between them.

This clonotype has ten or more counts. The CDR3 nucleotides are TGTGCCAGCAGTTACTCGATGGGACAGACCGAAAAACTGTTTTTT. This sequence encodes CASSYSMGQTEKLFF. The chain links TRBV6-5 to TRBJ1-4; 7 positions agree with TRBD1. This CDR3 has 15 residues. Trimming removed 0 bases from V and 8 bases from J; junction bases left unmatched: 6. CDR1 and CDR2 (germline): MNHEY, SVGAGI.

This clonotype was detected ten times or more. CDR3 sequence (DNA): TGTGCCAGCAGGAAAAGCGCAGATACGCAGTATTTT. Encoded protein: CASRKSADTQYF. This sequence joins TRBV6-6 and TRBJ2-3, with D unclear. This CDR3 is 12 amino acids long. The V end lost 6 bases, the J end lost 4 bases, and 8 bases lay between the germline ends. CDR1 MNHNY and CDR2 SVGAGI come from the germline V gene (reference sequence).

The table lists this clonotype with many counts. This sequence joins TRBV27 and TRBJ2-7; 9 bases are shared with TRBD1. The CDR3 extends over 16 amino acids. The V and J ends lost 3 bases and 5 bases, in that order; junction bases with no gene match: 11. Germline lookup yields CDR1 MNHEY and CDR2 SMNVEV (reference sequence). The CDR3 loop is CASSFGGTGWLHEQYF. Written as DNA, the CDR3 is TGTGCCAGCAGTTTTGGGGGGACAGGGTGGCTCCACGAGCAGTACTTC.